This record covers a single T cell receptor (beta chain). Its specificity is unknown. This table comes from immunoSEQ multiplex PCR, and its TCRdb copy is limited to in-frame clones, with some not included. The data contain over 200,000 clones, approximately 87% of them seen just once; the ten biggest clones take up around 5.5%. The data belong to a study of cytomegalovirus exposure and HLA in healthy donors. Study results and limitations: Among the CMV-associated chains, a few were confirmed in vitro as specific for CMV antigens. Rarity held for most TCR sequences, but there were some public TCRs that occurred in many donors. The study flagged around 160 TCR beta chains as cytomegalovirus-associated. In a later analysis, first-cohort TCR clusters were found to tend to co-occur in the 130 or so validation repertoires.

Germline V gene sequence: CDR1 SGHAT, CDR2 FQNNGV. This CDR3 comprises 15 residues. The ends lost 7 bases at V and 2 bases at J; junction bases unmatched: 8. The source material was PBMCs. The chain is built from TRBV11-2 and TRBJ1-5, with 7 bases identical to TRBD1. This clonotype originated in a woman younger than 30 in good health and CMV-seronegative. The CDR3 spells CASMPFQGGNQPQHF. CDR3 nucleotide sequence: TGTGCCAGCATGCCGTTTCAGGGGGGCAATCAGCCCCAGCATTTT.